These T cell receptor beta chains were read from a single sample in a study of T cell repertoires in cytomegalovirus infection. TCRdb reanalysed the reads using MiXCR and keeps one entry per CDR3 protein. This table has some 68,000 distinct CDR3 sequences, approximately 24% appearing once. Antigens for these TCRs are unknown. The sample consisted of PBMCs, sequenced either directly or after in vitro stimulation (not recorded which). Receptor source: a human donor in good health (CMV status not recorded). Some clones in this sample may be carry-over from other donors' samples. The CDR3 runs from the conserved cysteine through the conserved F or W. The order of the fields is clone size, J gene, D gene, V gene, CDR3 DNA, CDR3 protein. The D gene is left open where the match is weak. Size tells how often a clone was seen (once, few, many) or the class of an expanded clone, and some rows leave it out.

many | TRBJ1-5 | NA | TRBV7-3 | TGTGCCAGCAGCTTAACAGGGGCCAGCAATCAGCCCCAGCATTTT | CASSLTGASNQPQHF
many | TRBJ2-1 | NA | TRBV12-3/TRBV12-4 | TGTGCCAGCAGTTTGGCGGGACCGACCTACAATGAGCAGTTCTTC | CASSLAGPTYNEQFF
few | TRBJ2-1 | NA | TRBV14 | TGTGCCAGCAGCCAAGTCCCATTTGCGGGTGAGCAGTTCTTC | CASSQVPFAGEQFF
many | TRBJ2-2 | NA | TRBV12-3/TRBV12-4 | TGTGCCAGCAGACATAGCGGAGCAGCCACTAACACCGGGGAGCTGTTTTTT | CASRHSGAATNTGELFF
many | TRBJ2-2 | NA | TRBV7-3 | TGTGCCAGCAGCTTGAGCAGGAGCGGGGAGCTGTTTTTT | CASSLSRSGELFF
many | TRBJ2-5 | TRBD1 | TRBV25-1 | TGTGCCAGCAGTGATTACAGGGGATGGGGAGAGACCCAGTACTTC | CASSDYRGWGETQYF
many | TRBJ2-5 | TRBD2 | TRBV6-1 | TGTGCCAGCAGACTTCAGCGGGAGAGTTTATTCCAAGAGACCCAGTACTTC | CASRLQRESLFQETQYF
many | TRBJ2-1 | NA | TRBV7-2 | TGTGCCAGCAGCCTGACCCTTAAAGAGCAGTTCTTC | CASSLTLKEQFF
few | TRBJ2-1 | NA | TRBV5-4 | TGTGCCAGCAGAGACAGAATCTCCTACAATGAGCAGTTCTTC | CASRDRISYNEQFF
few | TRBJ2-5 | NA | TRBV6-1 | TGTGCCAGCAGCGGTCCCGGGTCAGGGAGTGGGACCCAGTACTTC | CASSGPGSGSGTQYF
few | TRBJ1-5 | NA | TRBV11-2 | TGTGCCAGCAGCTCCCAGCCTTCGCAGCCCCAGCATTTT | CASSSQPSQPQHF
NA | TRBJ1-2 | NA | TRBV7-2 | TGTGCCAGCAGCTTAGTAAGGCTTGGCTACACCTTC | CASSLVRLGYTF
few | TRBJ2-5 | TRBD2 | TRBV28 | TGTGCCAGCAGTCCTAGAACGCGGGAGGGCCGACGGGAGACCCAGTACTTC | CASSPRTREGRRETQYF
NA | TRBJ1-2 | NA | TRBV10-3 | TGTGCCATCAGACCCGCCGGGGCAGCCTATGGCTACACCTTC | CAIRPAGAAYGYTF
NA | TRBJ2-1 | TRBD2 | TRBV6-2/TRBV6-3 | TGTGCGGGGGGGGGGAGGCCCCCCTCCTACAATGAGCAGTTCTTC | CAGGGRPPSYNEQFF
few | TRBJ1-5 | NA | TRBV12-3/TRBV12-4 | TGTGCCAGCAGTCCTTCAATCAGCCCCCAGCATTTT | CASSPSISPQHF
many | TRBJ1-1 | NA | TRBV7-8 | TGTGCCAGCAGCTTGTATACAAACTCTGAAGCTTTCTTT | CASSLYTNSEAFF
NA | TRBJ1-5 | NA | TRBV11-2 | TGTGCCAGCCCCAGTGGAGGACATGGCAATCAGCCCCAGCATTTT | CASPSGGHGNQPQHF
NA | TRBJ1-2 | NA | TRBV28 | TGTGCCAGCAGTTCACAGGGCCGAGGCTACACCTTC | CASSSQGRGYTF
few | TRBJ1-3 | NA | TRBV4-1 | TGCGCCAGCAGCCCCCTTTCGTCGGGGCATGGAAACACCATATATTTT | CASSPLSSGHGNTIYF